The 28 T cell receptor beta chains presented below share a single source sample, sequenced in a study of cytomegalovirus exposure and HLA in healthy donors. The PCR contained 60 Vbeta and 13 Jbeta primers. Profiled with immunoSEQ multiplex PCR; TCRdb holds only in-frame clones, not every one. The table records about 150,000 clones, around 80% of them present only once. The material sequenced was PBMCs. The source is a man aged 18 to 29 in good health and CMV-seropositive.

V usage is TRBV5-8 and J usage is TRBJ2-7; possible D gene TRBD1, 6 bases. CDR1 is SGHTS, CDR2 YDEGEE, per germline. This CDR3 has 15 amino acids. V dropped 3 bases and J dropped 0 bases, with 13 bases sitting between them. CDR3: CASSSRTVSSYEQYF. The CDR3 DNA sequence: TGTGCCAGCAGCTCACGGACAGTTTCCTCCTACGAGCAGTACTTC.

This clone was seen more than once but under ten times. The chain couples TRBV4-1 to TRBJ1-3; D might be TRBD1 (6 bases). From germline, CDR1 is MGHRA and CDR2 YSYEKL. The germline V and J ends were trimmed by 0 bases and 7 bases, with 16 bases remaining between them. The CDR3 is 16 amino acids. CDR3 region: CASSQDHGPRGNTIYF. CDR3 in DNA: TGCGCCAGCAGCCAAGATCATGGGCCGAGGGGGAACACCATATATTTT.

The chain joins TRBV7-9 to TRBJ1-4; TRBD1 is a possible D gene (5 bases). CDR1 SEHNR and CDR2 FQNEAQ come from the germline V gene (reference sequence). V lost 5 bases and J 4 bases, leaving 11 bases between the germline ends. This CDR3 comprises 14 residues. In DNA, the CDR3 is TGTGCCAGCAGCCCCCCTGACAGTAATGAAAAACTGTTTTTT. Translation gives CASSPPDSNEKLFF.

CDR3 loop: CAWSIGISTDTQYF. For the CDR3, the DNA is TGTGCCTGGAGTATCGGGATTAGCACAGATACGCAGTATTTT. The V gene is TRBV30, the J gene TRBJ2-3; possibly TRBD2 for D (5 bases). Trimming took off 2 bases at V and 0 bases at J, with 9 bases between the two ends. Germline values: CDR1 GTSNPN, CDR2 SVGIG (reference sequence). The CDR3 has 14 amino acids.

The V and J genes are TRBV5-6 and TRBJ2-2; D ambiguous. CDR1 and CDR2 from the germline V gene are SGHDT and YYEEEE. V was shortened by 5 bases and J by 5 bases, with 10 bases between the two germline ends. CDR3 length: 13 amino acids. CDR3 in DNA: TGTGCCAGCAGATTACGCGGTACCGGGGAGCTGTTTTTT. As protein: CASRLRGTGELFF.

CDR3 DNA: TGCGCCAGCAGCTTGGGACAGGGTTTGGTCGGTTCACCCCTCCACTTT. Translating it yields CASSLGQGLVGSPLHF. The chain carries TRBV5-1 and TRBJ1-6; TRBD1 aligns across 7 bases. Germline values: CDR1 SGHRS, CDR2 YFSETQ. The CDR3 is made up of 16 amino acids. After removal of 0 bases from V and 9 bases from J, the junction contained 9 bases not matched to a gene.

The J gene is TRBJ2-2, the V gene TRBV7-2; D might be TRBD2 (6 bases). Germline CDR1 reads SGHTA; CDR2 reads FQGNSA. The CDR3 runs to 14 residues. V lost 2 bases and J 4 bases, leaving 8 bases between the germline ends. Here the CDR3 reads CASSLNSGTGELFF. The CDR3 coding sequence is TGTGCCAGCAGCTTAAATAGCGGCACCGGGGAGCTGTTTTTT.

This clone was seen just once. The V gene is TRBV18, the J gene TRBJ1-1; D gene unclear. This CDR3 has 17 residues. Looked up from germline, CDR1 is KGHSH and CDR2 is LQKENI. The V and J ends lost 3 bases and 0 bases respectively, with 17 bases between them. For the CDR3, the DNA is TGTGCCAGCTCACCGCCTATAACGCGGCCCATGAACACTGAAGCTTTCTTT. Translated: CASSPPITRPMNTEAFF.

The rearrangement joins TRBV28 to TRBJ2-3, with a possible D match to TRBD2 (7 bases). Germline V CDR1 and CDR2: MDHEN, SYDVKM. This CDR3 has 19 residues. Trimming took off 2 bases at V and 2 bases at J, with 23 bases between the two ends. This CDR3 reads CASSLKGRSGGPLTDTQYF. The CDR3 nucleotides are TGTGCCAGCAGTTTAAAGGGGAGGTCCGGGGGGCCGCTCACAGATACGCAGTATTTT. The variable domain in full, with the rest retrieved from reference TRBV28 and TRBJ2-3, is DVKVTQSSRYLVKRTGEKVFLECVQDMDHENMFWYRQDPGLGLRLIYFSYDVKMKEKGDIPEGYSVSREKKERFSLILESASTNQTSMYLCASSLKGRSGGPLTDTQYFGPGTRLTVL.

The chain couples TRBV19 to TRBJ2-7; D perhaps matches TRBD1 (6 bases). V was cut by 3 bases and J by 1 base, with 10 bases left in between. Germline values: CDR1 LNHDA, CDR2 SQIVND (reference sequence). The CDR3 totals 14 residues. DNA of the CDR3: TGTGCCAGTAGTATGACAGGATTTTCCTACGAGCAGTACTTC. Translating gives CASSMTGFSYEQYF.

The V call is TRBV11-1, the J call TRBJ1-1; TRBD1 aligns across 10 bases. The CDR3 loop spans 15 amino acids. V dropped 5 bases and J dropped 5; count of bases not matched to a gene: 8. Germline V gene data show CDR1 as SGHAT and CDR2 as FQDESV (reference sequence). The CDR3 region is CASSIDRGRGTEAFF. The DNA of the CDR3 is TGTGCCAGCAGCATAGACAGGGGGCGTGGGACTGAAGCTTTCTTT.

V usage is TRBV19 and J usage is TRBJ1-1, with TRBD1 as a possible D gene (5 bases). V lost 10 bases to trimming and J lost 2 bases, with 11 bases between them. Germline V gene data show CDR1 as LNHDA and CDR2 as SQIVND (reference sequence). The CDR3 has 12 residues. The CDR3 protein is CATRRGNTEAFF. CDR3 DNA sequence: TGTGCCACCAGGAGGGGTAACACTGAAGCTTTCTTT.

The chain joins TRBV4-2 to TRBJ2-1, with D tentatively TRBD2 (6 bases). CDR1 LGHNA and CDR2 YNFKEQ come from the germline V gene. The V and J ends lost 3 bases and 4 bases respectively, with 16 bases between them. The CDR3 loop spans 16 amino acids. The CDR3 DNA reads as TGTGCCAGCAGCCATGAGGACTACCTCAGGTACAATGAGCAGTTCTTC. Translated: CASSHEDYLRYNEQFF.

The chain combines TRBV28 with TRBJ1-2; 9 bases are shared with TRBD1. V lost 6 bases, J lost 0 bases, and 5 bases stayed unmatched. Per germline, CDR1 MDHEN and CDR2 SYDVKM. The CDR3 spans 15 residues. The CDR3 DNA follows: TGTGCCAGCAGACGGGGGGACAGGGCTAACTATGGCTACACCTTC. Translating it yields CASRRGDRANYGYTF.

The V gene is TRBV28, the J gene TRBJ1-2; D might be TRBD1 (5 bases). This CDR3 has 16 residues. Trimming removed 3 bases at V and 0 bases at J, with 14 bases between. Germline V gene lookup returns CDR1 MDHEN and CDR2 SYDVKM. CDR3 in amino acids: CASSFPGANSNYGYTF. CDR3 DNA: TGTGCCAGCAGTTTCCCTGGGGCAAACTCTAACTATGGCTACACCTTC.

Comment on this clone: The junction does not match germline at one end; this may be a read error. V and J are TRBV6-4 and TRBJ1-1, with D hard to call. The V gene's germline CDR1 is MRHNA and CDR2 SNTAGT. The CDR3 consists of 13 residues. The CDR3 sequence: CASSDPKVRRDLF. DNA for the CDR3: TGTGCCAGCAGTGACCCGAAGGTGCGGAGGGATCTCTTT.

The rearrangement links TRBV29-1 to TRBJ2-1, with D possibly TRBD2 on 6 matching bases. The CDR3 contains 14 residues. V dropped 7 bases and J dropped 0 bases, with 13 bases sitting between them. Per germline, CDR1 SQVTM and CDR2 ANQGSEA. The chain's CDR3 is CSARGAGSYNEQFF. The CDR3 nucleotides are TGCAGCGCACGCGGGGCGGGCTCCTACAATGAGCAGTTCTTC.

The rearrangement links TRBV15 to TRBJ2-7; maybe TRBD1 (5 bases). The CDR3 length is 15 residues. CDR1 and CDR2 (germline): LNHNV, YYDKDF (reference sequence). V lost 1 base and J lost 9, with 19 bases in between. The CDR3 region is CATSRAPETVPGQYF. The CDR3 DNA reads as TGTGCCACCAGCAGAGCCCCAGAGACAGTCCCAGGGCAGTACTTC. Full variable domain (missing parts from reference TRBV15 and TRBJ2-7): DAMVIQNPRYQVTQFGKPVTLSCSQTLNHNVMYWYQQKSSQAPKLLFHYYDKDFNNEADTPDNFQSRRPNTSFCFLDIRSPGLGDTAMYLCATSRAPETVPGQYFGPGTRLTVT.

CDR3 nucleotides: TGTGCCTGGAGTAGGTGGGGGCAGGTCGGGGAGCTGTTTTTT. Protein sequence: CAWSRWGQVGELFF. This sequence joins TRBV30 and TRBJ2-2; a weak D match, TRBD1 (6 bases). The CDR3 is 14 residues long. V shed 2 bases and J shed 7 bases, with 14 bases lying between them. From germline, CDR1 is GTSNPN and CDR2 SVGIG (reference sequence).

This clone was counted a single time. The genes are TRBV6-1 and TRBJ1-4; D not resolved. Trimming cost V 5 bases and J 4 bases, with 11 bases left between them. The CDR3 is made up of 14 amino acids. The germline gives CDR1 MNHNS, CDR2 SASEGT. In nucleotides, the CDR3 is TGTGCCAGCAGTCTGTCTCAGAATAATGAAAAACTGTTTTTT. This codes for CASSLSQNNEKLFF.

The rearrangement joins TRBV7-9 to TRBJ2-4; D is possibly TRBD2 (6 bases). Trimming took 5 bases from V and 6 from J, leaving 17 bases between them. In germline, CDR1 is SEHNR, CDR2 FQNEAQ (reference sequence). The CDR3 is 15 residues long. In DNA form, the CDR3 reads TGTGCCAGCAGCCATATTGTAGGGGAGGTAAACATTCAGTACTTC. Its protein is CASSHIVGEVNIQYF.

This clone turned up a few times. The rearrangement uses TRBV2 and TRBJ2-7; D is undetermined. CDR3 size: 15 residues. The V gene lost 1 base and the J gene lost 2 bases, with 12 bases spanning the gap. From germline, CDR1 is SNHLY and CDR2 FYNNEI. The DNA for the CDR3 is TGTGCCAGCAGTGAAGAGAAACATCCCGCCTACGAGCAGTACTTC. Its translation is CASSEEKHPAYEQYF.

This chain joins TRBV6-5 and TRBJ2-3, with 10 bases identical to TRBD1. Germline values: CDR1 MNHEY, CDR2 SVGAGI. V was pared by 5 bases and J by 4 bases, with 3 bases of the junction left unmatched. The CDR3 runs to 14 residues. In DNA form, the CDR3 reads TGTGCCAGCAGTGAAGGACAGGGGGCAGATACGCAGTATTTT. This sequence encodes CASSEGQGADTQYF.

The chain's CDR3 is CASSEAHTEAFF. The CDR3 DNA follows: TGTGCCAGCAGTGAAGCCCACACTGAAGCTTTCTTT. The gene calls are TRBV6-5 and TRBJ1-1; D call uncertain. V gave up 5 bases and J gave up 3 bases, with 7 bases separating them. The germline gives CDR1 MNHEY, CDR2 SVGAGI. This CDR3 is built from 12 residues.

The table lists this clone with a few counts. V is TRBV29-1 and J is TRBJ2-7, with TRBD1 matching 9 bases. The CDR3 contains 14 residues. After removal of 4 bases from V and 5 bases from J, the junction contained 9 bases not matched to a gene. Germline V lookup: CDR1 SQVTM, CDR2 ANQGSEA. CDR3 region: CSVANDRGFNEQYF. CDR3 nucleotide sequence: TGCAGCGTTGCAAATGACAGGGGGTTCAACGAGCAGTACTTC.

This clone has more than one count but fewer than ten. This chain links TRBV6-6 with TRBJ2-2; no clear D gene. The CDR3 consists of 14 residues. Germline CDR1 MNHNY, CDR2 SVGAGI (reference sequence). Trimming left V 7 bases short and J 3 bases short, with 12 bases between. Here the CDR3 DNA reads TGTGCCAGCACCTGGTCGGCGGACACCGGGGAGCTGTTTTTT. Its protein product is CASTWSADTGELFF.

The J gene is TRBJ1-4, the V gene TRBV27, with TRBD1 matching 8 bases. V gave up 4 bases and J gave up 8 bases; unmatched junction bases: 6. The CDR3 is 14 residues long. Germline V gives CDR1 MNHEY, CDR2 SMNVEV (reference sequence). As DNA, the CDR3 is TGTGCCAGCAGTTGGACAGGGACGGACGAAAAACTGTTTTTT. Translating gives CASSWTGTDEKLFF.

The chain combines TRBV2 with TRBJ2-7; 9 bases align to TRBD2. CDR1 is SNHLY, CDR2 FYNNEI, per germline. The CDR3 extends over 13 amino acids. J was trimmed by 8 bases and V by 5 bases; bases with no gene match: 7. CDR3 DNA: TGTGCCAGCAGTATTCCGGGACTAGCACAGCAGTACTTC. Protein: CASSIPGLAQQYF.